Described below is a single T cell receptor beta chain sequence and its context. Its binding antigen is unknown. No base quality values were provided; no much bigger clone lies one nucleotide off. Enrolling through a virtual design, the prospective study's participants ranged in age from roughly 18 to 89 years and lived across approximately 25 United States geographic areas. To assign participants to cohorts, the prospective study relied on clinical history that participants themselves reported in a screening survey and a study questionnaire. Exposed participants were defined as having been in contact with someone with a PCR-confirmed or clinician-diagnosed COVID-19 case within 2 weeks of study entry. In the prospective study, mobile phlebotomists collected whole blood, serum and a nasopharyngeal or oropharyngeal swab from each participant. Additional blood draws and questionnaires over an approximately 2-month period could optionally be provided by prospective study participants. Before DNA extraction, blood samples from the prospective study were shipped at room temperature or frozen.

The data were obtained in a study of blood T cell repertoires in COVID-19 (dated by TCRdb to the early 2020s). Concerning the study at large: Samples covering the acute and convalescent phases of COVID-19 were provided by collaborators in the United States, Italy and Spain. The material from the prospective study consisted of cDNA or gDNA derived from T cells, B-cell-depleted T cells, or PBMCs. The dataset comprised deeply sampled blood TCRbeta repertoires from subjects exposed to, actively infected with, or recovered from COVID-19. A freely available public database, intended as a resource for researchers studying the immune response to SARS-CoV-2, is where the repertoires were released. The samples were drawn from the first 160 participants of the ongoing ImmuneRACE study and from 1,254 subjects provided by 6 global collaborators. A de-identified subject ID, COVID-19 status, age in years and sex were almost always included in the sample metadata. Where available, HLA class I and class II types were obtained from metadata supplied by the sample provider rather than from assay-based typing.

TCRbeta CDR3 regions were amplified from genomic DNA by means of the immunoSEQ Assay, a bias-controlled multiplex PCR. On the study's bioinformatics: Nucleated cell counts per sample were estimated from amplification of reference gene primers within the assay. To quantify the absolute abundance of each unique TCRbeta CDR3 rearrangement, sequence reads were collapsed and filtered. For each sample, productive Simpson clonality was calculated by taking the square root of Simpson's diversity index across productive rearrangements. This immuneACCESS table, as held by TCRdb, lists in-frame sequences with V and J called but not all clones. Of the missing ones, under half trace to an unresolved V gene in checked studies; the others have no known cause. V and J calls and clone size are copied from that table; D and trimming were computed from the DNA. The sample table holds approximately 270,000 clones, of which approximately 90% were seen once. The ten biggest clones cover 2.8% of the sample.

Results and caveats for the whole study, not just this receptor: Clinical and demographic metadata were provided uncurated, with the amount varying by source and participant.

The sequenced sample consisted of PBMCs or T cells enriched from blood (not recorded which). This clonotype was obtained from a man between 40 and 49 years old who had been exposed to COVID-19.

The CDR3 in this case is CASSFGGSGNTIYF. The sequenced DNA is TGTGCCAGCAGTTTCGGGGGCTCTGGAAACACCATATATTTT. The chain links TRBV6-5 with TRBJ1-3; tentative D gene TRBD1, with 5 bases matching. At the junction V is shortened by 4 bases and J by 0 bases, with 7 bases in between. The CDR3 contains 14 residues, cysteine and phenylalanine counted. The kept DNA is CDR3 alone, 42 bases in frame from the first base. Per the germline V gene, MNHEY is the CDR1 and SVGAGI is the CDR2.